These 12 T cell receptor beta chains were sequenced from one sample in a study of cytomegalovirus exposure and HLA in healthy donors. PCR amplification relied on 60 Vbeta primers (plus 13 Jbeta primers). The data were produced by immunoSEQ multiplex PCR, yet TCRdb's version contains in-frame clones alone and is incomplete. The table lists about 150,000 clones, around 10% of them singletons, with 1.5% to 2% in the top ten. Sequencing used PBMCs. The receptors come from a man between 50 and 59 years old in good health and CMV-seronegative.

The sample holds a few counts of this clone. The rearrangement uses TRBV10-1 and TRBJ1-2; 7 bases are shared with TRBD1. The CDR3 contains 14 residues. V dropped 5 bases and J dropped 4; count of bases not matched to a gene: 7. Germline CDR1 WNHNN, CDR2 SYGVQD (reference sequence). The CDR3 protein is CASSRTGFSYGYTF. For the CDR3, the DNA is TGCGCCAGCAGTCGGACAGGCTTTAGCTATGGCTACACCTTC.

The V call is TRBV5-1, the J call TRBJ2-1, with 14 nucleotides matching TRBD2. The V segment lost 5 bases and the J segment 5 bases; nucleotides outside the gene matches: 3. Per the germline V gene, CDR1 is SGHRS and CDR2 is YFSETQ. The CDR3 runs 15 residues. The DNA for the CDR3 is TGCGCCAGCAGGCGGACTAGCGGGGGGAACAATGAGCAGTTCTTC. This sequence encodes CASRRTSGGNNEQFF. The full variable domain, in which reference TRBV5-1 and TRBJ2-1 provide the parts outside the CDR3, is KAGVTQTPRYLIKTRGQQVTLSCSPISGHRSVSWYQQTPGQGLQFLFEYFSETQRNKGNFPGRFSGRQFSNSRSEMNVSTLELGDSALYLCASRRTSGGNNEQFFGPGTRLTVL.

The V gene is TRBV7-9, the J gene TRBJ2-3; 9 positions match TRBD2. The CDR3 consists of 16 residues. Germline CDR1 and CDR2: SEHNR and FQNEAQ (reference sequence). Trimming took 4 bases from V and 6 from J; bases not matched to a gene: 11. CDR3 loop: CASSSETSGDWDTQYF. CDR3 sequence (DNA): TGTGCCAGCAGCTCGGAGACTAGCGGTGATTGGGATACGCAGTATTTT.

V and J are TRBV18 and TRBJ1-5; 11 bases are shared with TRBD1. The trim removed 5 bases at V and 2 bases at J, leaving 11 bases unmatched. The CDR3 length is 18 residues. Germline lookup yields CDR1 KGHSH and CDR2 LQKENI. The CDR3 spells CASSSSGTGGRGNQPQHF. The CDR3 DNA reads as TGTGCCAGCTCATCATCCGGGACAGGGGGAAGGGGCAATCAGCCCCAGCATTTT.

Only a few counts were recorded for this clone. The gene calls are TRBV6-1 and TRBJ2-3, with 10 bases that match TRBD1. CDR1 is MNHNS, CDR2 SASEGT, per germline. V trimming: 6 bases; J trimming: 3 bases; junction bases outside the gene matches: 6. The CDR3 totals 15 residues. The CDR3, as DNA: TGTGCCAGCAGAAGACAGGGGGCGACGACAGATACGCAGTATTTT. Amino acid sequence: CASRRQGATTDTQYF.

This clone was recorded a few times. The chain joins TRBV7-2 to TRBJ1-3; 7 nucleotides agree with TRBD1. The V gene end was trimmed by 5 bases and the J gene end by 0 bases; junction bases not matched to a gene: 7. This CDR3 comprises 16 residues. Germline CDR1 SGHTA, CDR2 FQGNSA. CDR3 sequence: CASSSRGQNSGNTIYF. CDR3 sequence (DNA): TGTGCCAGCAGCAGCAGGGGACAGAACTCTGGAAACACCATATATTTT.

The rearrangement uses TRBV13 and TRBJ2-7, with TRBD2 matching over 8 bases. The CDR3 loop spans 17 amino acids. The germline V gene has CDR1 PRHDT and CDR2 FYEKMQ (reference sequence). V shed 0 bases, J shed 2 bases, and the junction held 9 bases outside the gene matches. CDR3 DNA sequence: TGTGCCAGCAGCTTAGGGACCGGGAGGGGGGCCGCCTACGAGCAGTACTTC. This codes for CASSLGTGRGAAYEQYF. Full variable domain (outside the CDR3, taken from reference TRBV13 and TRBJ2-7): AAGVIQSPRHLIKEKRETATLKCYPIPRHDTVYWYQQGPGQDPQFLISFYEKMQSDKGSIPDRFSAQQFSDYHSELNMSSLELGDSALYFCASSLGTGRGAAYEQYFGPGTRLTVT.

This clone occurred a few times. At one of its ends the junction is not consistent with the germline gene, which may arise from a read error. Other DNA sequences in this sample translate to the same CDR3. The chain has TRBV29-1 and TRBJ2-1, with 7 positions matching TRBD2. Germline V CDR1 and CDR2: SQVTM, ANQGSEA. This CDR3 has 15 amino acids. The CDR3 nucleotides read TGCAGTGTTGCAACCCAGCCTAGCGGCTACAATGAGCAGTTCTTC. This gives the protein CSVATQPSGYNEQFF.

The rearrangement joins TRBV9 to TRBJ2-5, with TRBD2 as a possible D gene (7 bases). Germline CDR1 SGDLS, CDR2 YYNGEE. V was cut by 3 bases and J by 5 bases, with 14 bases left in between. This CDR3 spans 14 amino acids. The CDR3 here is CASSGGGLRETQYF. For the CDR3, the DNA is TGTGCCAGCAGCGGGGGGGGGCTTCGGGAGACCCAGTACTTC.

This chain uses TRBV29-1 with TRBJ2-3, with D perhaps matching TRBD2 (5 bases). Germline CDR1 and CDR2: SQVTM and ANQGSEA. The CDR3 runs 13 residues. The ends were cut back, 3 bases at V and 5 bases at J, with 12 bases in the middle. The CDR3 DNA reads as TGCAGCGTTGATCCCCGGGATGGAGATACGCAGTATTTT. This translates into CSVDPRDGDTQYF.

The chain combines TRBV6-4 with TRBJ2-1; D possibly corresponds to TRBD2 (6 bases). Germline CDR1 MRHNA, CDR2 SNTAGT. CDR3 length equals 14 residues. Trimming removed 5 bases from V and 5 bases from J, with 13 bases in between. CDR3 nucleotides: TGTGCCAGCAGTACGGGACTTTCAAACAATGAGCAGTTCTTC. This gives the protein CASSTGLSNNEQFF.

This chain uses TRBV30 with TRBJ2-7; TRBD1 agrees at 7 bases. Germline V lookup: CDR1 GTSNPN, CDR2 SVGIG (reference sequence). With 2 bases clipped from V and 4 bases from J, the junction kept 2 bases outside the gene matches. There are 12 residues in the CDR3. DNA of the CDR3: TGTGCCTGGAGTATGACAGGGTACGAGCAGTACTTC. Amino acids: CAWSMTGYEQYF. Full variable domain (rest looked up from reference TRBV30 and TRBJ2-7): SQTIHQWPATLVQPVGSPLSLECTVEGTSNPNLYWYRQAAGRGLQLLFYSVGIGQISSEVPQNLSASRPQDRQFILSSKKLLLSDSGFYLCAWSMTGYEQYFGPGTRLTVT.